The 12 T cell receptor beta chains reported below all come from one sample, sequenced in a study of cytomegalovirus exposure and HLA in healthy donors. 60 Vbeta and 13 Jbeta primers were used in PCR. Repertoires were generated with immunoSEQ multiplex PCR, while TCRdb's copy carries only in-frame clones and drops some. Among about 120,000 clones listed, approximately 80% were seen once. Sequencing used PBMCs. These TCRs come from a female donor in good health and CMV-seropositive.

V usage is TRBV19 and J usage is TRBJ2-5; 9 nucleotides line up with TRBD2. The CDR3 length is 16 residues. The ends lost 4 bases at V and 1 base at J; junction bases unmatched: 7. The germline V gene encodes CDR1 LNHDA and CDR2 SQIVND (reference sequence). CDR3 sequence: CASSTPSGGPQETQYF. The CDR3 DNA follows: TGTGCCAGTAGTACCCCCAGCGGGGGGCCCCAAGAGACCCAGTACTTC. Filled out from reference TRBV19 and TRBJ2-5, the complete variable domain reads DGGITQSPKYLFRKEGQNVTLSCEQNLNHDAMYWYRQDPGQGLRLIYYSQIVNDFQKGDIAEGYSVSREKKESFPLTVTSAQKNPTAFYLCASSTPSGGPQETQYFGPGTRLLVL.

The V and J genes are TRBV7-2 and TRBJ1-3; D gene uncertain. Germline loops: CDR1 SGHTA, CDR2 FQGNSA. The germline V and J ends were trimmed by 3 bases and 4 bases, with 13 bases remaining between them. The CDR3 covers 15 residues. The CDR3 DNA sequence: TGTGCCAGCAGCTTTGCCCCCGATGGCGGAAACACCATATATTTT. Protein: CASSFAPDGGNTIYF.

This rearrangement joins TRBV6-5 to TRBJ1-2, with 11 bases that match TRBD1. Germline loops: CDR1 MNHEY, CDR2 SVGAGI. With 5 bases clipped from V and 6 bases from J, the junction kept 8 bases outside the gene matches. The CDR3 spans 15 residues. In DNA, the CDR3 is TGTGCCAGCAGTACCCGGGACAGGGGGGAGAATGGCTACACCTTC. As protein: CASSTRDRGENGYTF.

This rearrangement joins TRBV28 to TRBJ1-6; TRBD1 aligns across 11 bases. The CDR3 is made up of 16 amino acids. The germline CDR1 and CDR2 sequences are MDHEN and SYDVKM. Trimming cost V 6 bases and J 6 bases; bases outside gene matches: 7. CDR3 DNA: TGTGCCAGCAGCCGGACAGGGGGCGGTGGTAATTCACCCCTCCACTTT. Its protein product is CASSRTGGGGNSPLHF.

J is TRBJ1-6 and V is TRBV30; 12 bases agree with TRBD1. The V segment lost 3 bases and the J segment 9 bases; nucleotides outside the gene matches: 6. CDR1 is GTSNPN, CDR2 SVGIG, per germline (reference sequence). CDR3 length equals 15 residues. The CDR3 protein is CAWRGQGALGSPLHF. The CDR3, as DNA: TGTGCCTGGAGGGGACAGGGGGCGTTAGGTTCACCCCTCCACTTT.

The chain uses TRBV10-3 and TRBJ1-6; 8 bases fit TRBD1. The CDR3 sequence is 13 residues long. Germline CDR1 and CDR2: ENHRY and SYGVKD. The junction had 6 bases not matched to a gene; V was cut back by 2 bases and J by 15 bases. CDR3 bases: TGTGCCATCAGTGAGGTCGACAGGGGTGGCCTCCACTTT. Protein sequence: CAISEVDRGGLHF.

The rearrangement links TRBV5-4 to TRBJ1-3, with D maybe TRBD1 (6 bases). V lost 3 bases and J lost 2, with 12 bases in between. CDR1 SGHNT and CDR2 YYREEE come from the germline V gene (reference sequence). This CDR3 region has 15 residues. The CDR3 sequence: CASSSQGPTGNTIYF. The CDR3 DNA reads TGTGCCAGCAGCTCACAGGGTCCCACTGGAAACACCATATATTTT.

The genes are TRBV29-1 and TRBJ1-1; possible D gene TRBD1, 6 bases. Trimming took 4 bases from V and 2 from J, leaving 17 bases between them. There are 15 residues in the CDR3. From germline, CDR1 is SQVTM and CDR2 ANQGSEA. CDR3 DNA sequence: TGCAGCGTTGGAGGGGGTCAGGGGTTCAACACTGAAGCTTTCTTT. It codes for CSVGGGQGFNTEAFF.

This clone was found once. CDR3 in amino acids: CASSTGSTEQYF. As DNA, the CDR3 is TGTGCCAGCAGCACGGGATCTACCGAGCAGTACTTC. This chain joins TRBV9 and TRBJ2-7; possible D gene TRBD2, 5 bases. In germline, CDR1 is SGDLS, CDR2 YYNGEE. This CDR3 has 12 amino acids. Trimming removed 4 bases at V and 6 bases at J, with 11 bases between. The full variable domain, with the rest looked up from reference TRBV9 and TRBJ2-7, is DSGVTQTPKHLITATGQRVTLRCSPRSGDLSVYWYQQSLDQGLQFLIQYYNGEERAKGNILERFSAQQFPDLHSELNLSSLELGDSALYFCASSTGSTEQYFGPGTRLTVT.

The genes are TRBV30 and TRBJ1-6, with a tentative D call TRBD1 (6 bases). The CDR3 contains 14 residues. The germline V and J ends were trimmed by 2 bases and 4 bases, with 9 bases remaining between them. Per the germline V gene, CDR1 is GTSNPN and CDR2 is SVGIG (reference sequence). The CDR3 nucleotides are TGTGCCTGGAGTCGGACAGCTTATAATTCACCCCTCCACTTT. It specifies CAWSRTAYNSPLHF. Complete variable domain (other parts from reference TRBV30 and TRBJ1-6): SQTIHQWPATLVQPVGSPLSLECTVEGTSNPNLYWYRQAAGRGLQLLFYSVGIGQISSEVPQNLSASRPQDRQFILSSKKLLLSDSGFYLCAWSRTAYNSPLHFGNGTRLTVT.

The chain links TRBV2 to TRBJ1-5; D uncertain. Germline CDR1 is SNHLY and CDR2 is FYNNEI. Trimming stripped 4 bases from V and 2 bases from J, with 18 bases between. This CDR3 has 17 residues. The CDR3 nucleotides read TGTGCCAGCAGTGGTCCTCGACGGACTGCGGGCAATCAGCCCCAGCATTTT. This codes for CASSGPRRTAGNQPQHF.

The rearrangement uses TRBV7-9 and TRBJ1-3; no definite D call. Germline CDR1 is SEHNR and CDR2 is FQNEAQ (reference sequence). This CDR3 is built from 14 residues. The V end was cut by 1 base, the J end by 2 bases, with 6 bases between. CDR3 residues: CASSLGEPGNTIYF. The DNA for the CDR3 is TGTGCCAGCAGCTTAGGAGAGCCTGGAAACACCATATATTTT.